A selection of T cell receptor beta chains follows, all from one sample in a study of cytomegalovirus exposure and HLA in healthy donors. Sequencing was performed with immunoSEQ multiplex PCR; in TCRdb, only in-frame clones are kept and a portion is missing. The table for this sample gives about 200,000 clones. Sample: PBMCs. The receptors come from a woman younger than 45 in good health and CMV-seropositive. Both conserved end residues are part of each CDR3. D genes are given only for firm matches.

V: TRBV9
D: NA
J: TRBJ1-5
CDR3: CASSGGGGFNQPQHF
DNA: TGTGCCAGCAGCGGAGGCGGGGGCTTCAATCAGCCCCAGCATTTT

V: TRBV6-6
D: NA
J: TRBJ2-2
CDR3: CASSRLKLGTGELFF
DNA: TGTGCCAGCAGTCGCCTAAAGCTTGGCACCGGGGAGCTGTTTTTT

V: TRBV7-9
D: NA
J: TRBJ2-6
CDR3: CASKRGSRANVLTF
DNA: TGTGCCAGTAAACGGGGGTCTAGGGCCAACGTCCTGACTTTC

V: TRBV5-1
D: TRBD1
J: TRBJ2-1
CDR3: CASSLEPDRDKQFF
DNA: TGCGCCAGCAGCTTGGAGCCTGACAGGGATAAGCAGTTCTTC

V: TRBV5-1
D: NA
J: TRBJ2-1
CDR3: CASSLEPGLYYNEQFF
DNA: TGCGCCAGCAGCTTGGAGCCTGGACTCTACTACAATGAGCAGTTCTTC

V: TRBV13
D: TRBD1
J: TRBJ2-7
CDR3: CASSSRFGTDNEQYF
DNA: TGTGCCAGCAGCTCACGATTCGGGACAGACAACGAGCAGTACTTC

V: TRBV4-1
D: TRBD1
J: TRBJ2-7
CDR3: CASSQRQGRGEQYF
DNA: TGCGCCAGCAGCCAGAGACAGGGAAGGGGCGAGCAGTACTTC

V: TRBV6-5
D: TRBD1
J: TRBJ2-1
CDR3: CASSYYGQGQQFF
DNA: TGTGCCAGCAGTTACTACGGACAGGGACAGCAGTTCTTC

V: TRBV30
D: NA
J: TRBJ1-1
CDR3: CAWSVRGNTEAFF
DNA: TGTGCCTGGAGTGTCAGAGGTAACACTGAAGCTTTCTTT

V: TRBV7-8
D: TRBD1
J: TRBJ1-4
CDR3: CASSSPYRGEGKLFF
DNA: TGTGCCAGCAGCTCCCCCTACAGGGGAGAGGGAAAACTGTTTTTT

V: TRBV29-1
D: NA
J: TRBJ2-5
CDR3: CSVVFRSRGWEETQYF
DNA: TGCAGCGTTGTTTTTCGAAGTAGGGGTTGGGAAGAGACCCAGTACTTC

V: TRBV29-1
D: NA
J: TRBJ2-1
CDR3: CSAPPDSSQYNEQFF
DNA: TGCAGCGCACCACCCGACAGTAGTCAGTACAATGAGCAGTTCTTC

V: TRBV11-2
D: NA
J: TRBJ2-5
CDR3: CASSARQRSETQYF
DNA: TGTGCCAGCAGCGCACGACAGAGGTCGGAGACCCAGTACTTC

V: TRBV19
D: TRBD1
J: TRBJ2-2
CDR3: CASLRTGNTGELFF
DNA: TGTGCCAGTTTACGGACAGGGAACACCGGGGAGCTGTTTTTT

V: TRBV6-6
D: NA
J: TRBJ2-2
CDR3: CASSFIRGTGELFF
DNA: TGTGCCAGCAGTTTTATTAGGGGAACCGGGGAGCTGTTTTTT

V: TRBV2
D: NA
J: TRBJ2-5
CDR3: CASSESNQETQYF
DNA: TGTGCCAGCAGTGAATCAAACCAAGAGACCCAGTACTTC

V: TRBV27
D: NA
J: TRBJ2-7
CDR3: CASSLAFDSTYEQYF
DNA: TGTGCCAGCAGTTTAGCCTTTGACAGTACCTACGAGCAGTACTTC

V: TRBV5-1
D: NA
J: TRBJ1-3
CDR3: CASSSGGYSGNTIYF
DNA: TGCGCCAGCAGCTCCGGGGGTTACTCTGGAAACACCATATATTTT

V: TRBV4-2
D: NA
J: TRBJ1-1
CDR3: CASSQDNSGEAFF
DNA: TGTGCCAGCAGCCAAGATAACAGCGGTGAAGCTTTCTTT

V: TRBV5-1
D: TRBD1
J: TRBJ2-3
CDR3: CASSFRPRQGNPTDTQYF
DNA: TGCGCCAGCAGCTTTCGGCCCCGACAGGGGAACCCCACAGATACGCAGTATTTT

V: TRBV2
D: NA
J: TRBJ1-1
CDR3: CASSGTRSEAFF
DNA: TGTGCCAGCAGTGGAACCAGAAGTGAAGCTTTCTTT

V: TRBV19
D: TRBD2
J: TRBJ2-7
CDR3: CASSNPGTSVSHEQYF
DNA: TGTGCCAGTAGCAATCCCGGGACTAGTGTCTCCCACGAGCAGTACTTC

V: TRBV19
D: TRBD2
J: TRBJ2-3
CDR3: CATGGTSDSDTQYF
DNA: TGTGCCACCGGCGGCACTAGCGATTCAGATACGCAGTATTTT

V: TRBV9
D: NA
J: TRBJ1-6
CDR3: CASSVGGGRESPLHF
DNA: TGTGCCAGCAGCGTAGGGGGGGGGCGCGAGTCACCCCTCCACTTT

V: TRBV2
D: TRBD2
J: TRBJ2-3
CDR3: CASSGHSGPQYF
DNA: TGTGCCAGCAGTGGACATAGCGGGCCGCAGTATTTT

V: TRBV28
D: NA
J: TRBJ1-1
CDR3: CASTRDINTEAFF
DNA: TGTGCCAGCACCAGGGACATCAACACTGAAGCTTTCTTT

V: TRBV5-6
D: TRBD1
J: TRBJ2-6
CDR3: CASRTGFSGANVLTF
DNA: TGTGCCAGCAGGACAGGGTTTTCTGGGGCCAACGTCCTGACTTTC

V: TRBV2
D: NA
J: TRBJ1-5
CDR3: CASRKLNQPQHF
DNA: TGTGCCAGCAGGAAGCTCAATCAGCCCCAGCATTTT

V: TRBV5-1
D: TRBD2
J: TRBJ2-7
CDR3: CASRPRGDPHEQYF
DNA: TGTGCCAGCAGGCCCCGGGGGGACCCCCACGAGCAGTACTTC

V: TRBV29-1
D: TRBD1
J: TRBJ2-7
CDR3: CSVEDGQGYEQYF
DNA: TGCAGCGTTGAAGACGGACAGGGCTACGAGCAGTACTTC

V: TRBV7-2
D: NA
J: TRBJ2-7
CDR3: CASSLSVEQYF
DNA: TGTGCCAGCAGCCTCTCGGTTGAGCAGTACTTC

V: TRBV10-3
D: NA
J: TRBJ2-7
CDR3: CAISERLSGNEQYF
DNA: TGTGCCATCAGTGAGAGGTTATCGGGGAACGAGCAGTACTTC

V: TRBV11-2
D: NA
J: TRBJ2-4
CDR3: CASRPWQAPPIQYF
DNA: TGTGCCAGCAGGCCGTGGCAGGCCCCACCGATTCAGTACTTC

V: TRBV13
D: TRBD1
J: TRBJ2-5
CDR3: CASSLGQGGTKETQYF
DNA: TGTGCCAGCAGCCTCGGACAGGGGGGCACAAAAGAGACCCAGTACTTC

V: TRBV6-1
D: TRBD2
J: TRBJ2-1
CDR3: CASERDYQYNEQFF
DNA: TGTGCCAGCGAACGGGACTACCAATACAATGAGCAGTTCTTC

V: TRBV6-5
D: NA
J: TRBJ2-1
CDR3: CASSIAGKNEQFF
DNA: TGTGCCAGCAGTATCGCAGGGAAGAATGAGCAGTTCTTC

V: TRBV5-1
D: TRBD2
J: TRBJ2-3
CDR3: CASSLQRGGADTQYF
DNA: TGCGCCAGCAGCTTGCAGCGGGGGGGCGCAGATACGCAGTATTTT

V: TRBV27
D: NA
J: TRBJ1-1
CDR3: CASSLMSGMNTEAFF
DNA: TGTGCCAGCAGTTTAATGTCAGGGATGAACACTGAAGCTTTCTTT

V: TRBV5-1
D: NA
J: TRBJ1-2
CDR3: CASSLAATSNYGYTF
DNA: TGCGCCAGCAGCTTGGCTGCTACTTCCAACTATGGCTACACCTTC

V: TRBV18
D: TRBD1
J: TRBJ2-7
CDR3: CASSPVTGQGAPEQYF
DNA: TGTGCCAGCTCACCGGTTACGGGACAGGGGGCCCCCGAGCAGTACTTC

V: TRBV7-2
D: NA
J: TRBJ1-3
CDR3: CASRPPDSSGNTIYF
DNA: TGTGCCAGCAGACCACCGGACAGCTCTGGAAACACCATATATTTT

V: TRBV19
D: TRBD2
J: TRBJ2-7
CDR3: CASSVRTSGGFYEQYF
DNA: TGTGCCAGTAGTGTCCGGACTAGCGGGGGGTTCTACGAGCAGTACTTC

V: TRBV11-3
D: NA
J: TRBJ2-3
CDR3: CASSSRSDTQYF
DNA: TGTGCCAGCAGCTCCAGGTCAGATACGCAGTATTTT

V: TRBV30
D: NA
J: TRBJ2-1
CDR3: CAWGRRVYEQFF
DNA: TGTGCCTGGGGTCGGAGGGTTTACGAGCAGTTCTTC

V: TRBV5-4
D: TRBD1
J: TRBJ1-2
CDR3: CASSTSDRRNYGYTF
DNA: TGTGCCAGCAGCACCTCGGACAGGAGGAACTATGGCTACACCTTC

V: TRBV5-1
D: TRBD1
J: TRBJ1-4
CDR3: CASSRDRGNEKLFF
DNA: TGCGCCAGCAGCCGGGACAGGGGAAATGAAAAACTGTTTTTT

V: TRBV10-3
D: NA
J: TRBJ2-5
CDR3: CAISETSTGGQETQYF
DNA: TGTGCCATCAGTGAGACCTCGACCGGGGGCCAAGAGACCCAGTACTTC

V: TRBV9
D: NA
J: TRBJ2-3
CDR3: CASSVGITSTDTQYF
DNA: TGTGCCAGCAGCGTAGGAATCACTAGCACAGATACGCAGTATTTT

V: TRBV19
D: NA
J: TRBJ1-1
CDR3: CASSIGGAGNTEAFF
DNA: TGTGCCAGTAGTATCGGGGGGGCAGGGAACACTGAAGCTTTCTTT

V: TRBV4-1
D: NA
J: TRBJ1-2
CDR3: CASSQTRSVSANYGYTF
DNA: TGCGCCAGCAGCCAAACCCGGTCGGTCTCCGCTAACTATGGCTACACCTTC

V: TRBV7-2
D: NA
J: TRBJ2-7
CDR3: CASSPGLDLSYEQYF
DNA: TGTGCCAGCAGTCCAGGACTGGACCTCTCCTACGAGCAGTACTTC

V: TRBV2
D: TRBD2
J: TRBJ2-7
CDR3: CAGTSANSYEQYF
DNA: TGTGCCGGGACTAGCGCTAATTCCTACGAGCAGTACTTC